One sample yielded the 9 T cell receptor beta chains listed below, sequenced in a study of shared clonotypes between healthy human individuals. Here immunoSEQ multiplex PCR was the method, and the copy in TCRdb shows in-frame clones only, minus some. Of over a million clones listed, roughly 96% are singletons. The sequenced sample was naive CD4+ T cells sorted from blood. Subset reported: CD45RA+ positively selected. These receptors all stem from a man aged 30-40 years in good health.

The V call is TRBV28, the J call TRBJ2-1, with 15 bases fitting TRBD2. CDR3 length: 19 amino acids. Germline CDR1 and CDR2: MDHEN and SYDVKM. J lost 10 bases, V lost 6 bases, and 19 bases had no gene match. The CDR3: CASSELSQGLAGGVKEQFF. The CDR3 DNA sequence: TGTGCCAGCAGCGAGTTGTCGCAGGGACTAGCGGGAGGTGTGAAGGAGCAGTTCTTC.

This clone appeared a single time. The chain joins TRBV2 to TRBJ2-5; 7 nucleotides line up with TRBD1. The CDR3 has 13 amino acids. CDR1 SNHLY and CDR2 FYNNEI come from the germline V gene. Unmatched junction bases numbered 7, after V lost 10 bases and J lost 2 bases. In DNA form, the CDR3 reads TGTGCCACGCACCGGGACAGTCAAGAGACCCAGTACTTC. As protein: CATHRDSQETQYF.

This rearrangement joins TRBV4-1 to TRBJ2-1; a weak D match, TRBD2 (6 bases). The CDR3 covers 18 residues. Germline V gene lookup returns CDR1 MGHRA and CDR2 YSYEKL. V was clipped by 2 bases and J by 3 bases, with 20 bases between them. CDR3 region: CASSQRVVNGRGYNEQFF. The CDR3 DNA reads as TGCGCCAGCAGCCAACGGGTCGTTAACGGGCGGGGCTACAATGAGCAGTTCTTC.

The chain has TRBV12-5 and TRBJ2-6, with 8 bases that match TRBD1. The V gene end was trimmed by 1 base and the J gene end by 0 bases; junction bases not matched to a gene: 5. Germline loops: CDR1 LGHNT, CDR2 FRNRAP. This CDR3 is built from 18 residues. CDR3 sequence (DNA): TGTGCTAGTGGTTTGGCGACAGGGGCCGGCTCTGGGGCCAACGTCCTGACTTTC. Residues: CASGLATGAGSGANVLTF.

This clone was observed a few times. The chain links TRBV5-1 to TRBJ1-5; D may be TRBD1 (5 bases). Germline V CDR1 and CDR2: SGHRS, YFSETQ. The V end was cut by 4 bases, the J end by 4 bases, with 15 bases between. This CDR3 has 15 amino acids. CDR3 region: CASSGGDGPNQPQHF. CDR3 sequence (DNA): TGCGCCAGCAGCGGGGGGGACGGACCGAATCAGCCCCAGCATTTT.

V is TRBV9 and J is TRBJ2-7; D tentatively reads TRBD1 or TRBD2 (7 bases each). This CDR3 comprises 14 residues. The V end lost 4 bases, the J end lost 7 bases, and 18 bases lay between the germline ends. Looked up from germline, CDR1 is SGDLS and CDR2 is YYNGEE. Here the CDR3 DNA reads TGTGCCAGCAGCCCGAGCGGGACAGTCCTAGAGCAGTACTTC. Protein: CASSPSGTVLEQYF.

The J gene is TRBJ2-5, the V gene TRBV2; the D gene is possibly TRBD2 (5 bases). This CDR3 contains 15 residues. CDR1 SNHLY and CDR2 FYNNEI come from the germline V gene. The V end lost 5 bases, the J end lost 2 bases, and 15 bases lay between the germline ends. The CDR3 loop reads CASSQDLAFQETQYF. CDR3 sequence (DNA): TGTGCCAGCAGTCAAGACCTAGCATTTCAAGAGACCCAGTACTTC. Filled out from reference TRBV2 and TRBJ2-5, the complete variable domain reads EPEVTQTPSHQVTQMGQEVILRCVPISNHLYFYWYRQILGQKVEFLVSFYNNEISEKSEIFDDQFSVERPDGSNFTLKIRSTKLEDSAMYFCASSQDLAFQETQYFGPGTRLLVL.

This chain uses TRBV7-9 with TRBJ2-3; 10 bases agree with TRBD2. Germline values: CDR1 SEHNR, CDR2 FQNEAQ (reference sequence). The CDR3 consists of 16 residues. Germline trimming cut 1 base from V and 4 bases from J; bases unmatched to any gene: 5. The CDR3 loop is CASSLGLAGEADTQYF. CDR3 bases: TGTGCCAGCAGCTTAGGTCTAGCGGGAGAGGCAGATACGCAGTATTTT.

This chain joins TRBV9 and TRBJ2-5; a weak D match, TRBD2 (6 bases). The V gene lost 0 bases and the J gene lost 9 bases, with 15 bases spanning the gap. This CDR3 has 14 residues. From germline, CDR1 is SGDLS and CDR2 YYNGEE. The CDR3 loop reads CASSVGGVQGAQYF. The CDR3 DNA follows: TGTGCCAGCAGCGTAGGGGGGGTCCAAGGGGCCCAGTACTTC.